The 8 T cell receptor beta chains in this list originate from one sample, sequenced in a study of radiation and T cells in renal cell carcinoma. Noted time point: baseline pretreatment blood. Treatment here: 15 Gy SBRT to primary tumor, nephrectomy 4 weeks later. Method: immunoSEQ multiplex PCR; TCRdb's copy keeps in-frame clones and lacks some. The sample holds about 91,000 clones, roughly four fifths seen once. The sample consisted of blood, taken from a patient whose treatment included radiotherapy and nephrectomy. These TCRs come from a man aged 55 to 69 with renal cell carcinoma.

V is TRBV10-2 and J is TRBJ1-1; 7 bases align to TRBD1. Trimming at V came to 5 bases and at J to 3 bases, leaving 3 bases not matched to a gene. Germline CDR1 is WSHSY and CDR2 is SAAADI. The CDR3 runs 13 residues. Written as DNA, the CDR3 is TGCGCCAGCAGTTTTCAGGGGGACACTGAAGCTTTCTTT. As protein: CASSFQGDTEAFF.

The CDR3 sequence is CASSQGPPEQFF. The CDR3 DNA reads TGTGCCAGCAGCCAAGGCCCCCCAGAGCAGTTCTTC. The rearrangement links TRBV14 to TRBJ2-1; D is unresolved. Germline V gene sequence: CDR1 SGHDN, CDR2 FVKESK. V lost 1 base and J 10 bases, leaving 8 bases between the germline ends. CDR3 length equals 12 residues.

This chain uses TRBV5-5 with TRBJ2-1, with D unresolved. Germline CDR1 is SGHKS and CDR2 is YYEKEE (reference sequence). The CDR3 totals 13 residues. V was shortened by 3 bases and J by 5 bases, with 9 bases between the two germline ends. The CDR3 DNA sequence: TGTGCCAGCAGCTGGGCCGGAAACAATGAGCAGTTCTTC. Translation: CASSWAGNNEQFF.

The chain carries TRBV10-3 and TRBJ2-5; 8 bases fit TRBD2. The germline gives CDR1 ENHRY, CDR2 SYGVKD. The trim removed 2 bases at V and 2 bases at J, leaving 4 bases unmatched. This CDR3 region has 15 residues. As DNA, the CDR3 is TGTGCCATCAGTGAGGGGGTAGCGGGGCAAGAGACCCAGTACTTC. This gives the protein CAISEGVAGQETQYF.

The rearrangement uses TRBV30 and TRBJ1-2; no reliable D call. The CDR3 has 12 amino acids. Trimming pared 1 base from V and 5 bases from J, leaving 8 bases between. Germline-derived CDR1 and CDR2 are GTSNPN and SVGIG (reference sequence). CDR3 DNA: TGTGCCTGGAGTGCGGGCAGATATGGCTACACCTTC. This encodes CAWSAGRYGYTF.

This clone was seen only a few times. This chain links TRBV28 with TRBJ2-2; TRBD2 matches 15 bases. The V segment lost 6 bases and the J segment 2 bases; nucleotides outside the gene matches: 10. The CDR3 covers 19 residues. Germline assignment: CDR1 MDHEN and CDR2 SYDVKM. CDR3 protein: CASRLGLAGGLGNTGELFF. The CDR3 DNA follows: TGTGCCAGCAGGCTTGGACTAGCGGGAGGGTTGGGTAACACCGGGGAGCTGTTTTTT.

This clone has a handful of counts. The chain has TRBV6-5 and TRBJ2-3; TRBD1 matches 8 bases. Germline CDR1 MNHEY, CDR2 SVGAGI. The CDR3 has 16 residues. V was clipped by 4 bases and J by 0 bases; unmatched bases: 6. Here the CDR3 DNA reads TGTGCCAGCAGTTCCCCCCACAGGGGGAGCACAGATACGCAGTATTTT. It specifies CASSSPHRGSTDTQYF.

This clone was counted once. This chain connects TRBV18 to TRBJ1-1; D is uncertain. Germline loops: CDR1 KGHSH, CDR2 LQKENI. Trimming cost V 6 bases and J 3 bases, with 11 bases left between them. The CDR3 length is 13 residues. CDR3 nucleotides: TGTGCCAGCTCCCCGAACGTAGACACTGAAGCTTTCTTT. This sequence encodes CASSPNVDTEAFF.